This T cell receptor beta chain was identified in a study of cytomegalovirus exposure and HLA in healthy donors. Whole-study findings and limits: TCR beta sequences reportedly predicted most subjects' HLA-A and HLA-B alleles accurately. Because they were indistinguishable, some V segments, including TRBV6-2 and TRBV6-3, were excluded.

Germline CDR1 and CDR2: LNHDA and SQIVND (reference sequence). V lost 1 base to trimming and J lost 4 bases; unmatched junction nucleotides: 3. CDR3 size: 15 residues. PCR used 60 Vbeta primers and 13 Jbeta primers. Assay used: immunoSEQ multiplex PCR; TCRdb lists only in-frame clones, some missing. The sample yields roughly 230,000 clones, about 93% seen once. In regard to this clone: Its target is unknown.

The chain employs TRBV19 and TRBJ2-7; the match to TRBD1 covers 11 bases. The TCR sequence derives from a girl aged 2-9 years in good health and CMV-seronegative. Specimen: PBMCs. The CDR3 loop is CASSIAGQGAYEQYF. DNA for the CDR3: TGTGCCAGTAGTATAGCAGGACAGGGGGCATACGAGCAGTACTTC.